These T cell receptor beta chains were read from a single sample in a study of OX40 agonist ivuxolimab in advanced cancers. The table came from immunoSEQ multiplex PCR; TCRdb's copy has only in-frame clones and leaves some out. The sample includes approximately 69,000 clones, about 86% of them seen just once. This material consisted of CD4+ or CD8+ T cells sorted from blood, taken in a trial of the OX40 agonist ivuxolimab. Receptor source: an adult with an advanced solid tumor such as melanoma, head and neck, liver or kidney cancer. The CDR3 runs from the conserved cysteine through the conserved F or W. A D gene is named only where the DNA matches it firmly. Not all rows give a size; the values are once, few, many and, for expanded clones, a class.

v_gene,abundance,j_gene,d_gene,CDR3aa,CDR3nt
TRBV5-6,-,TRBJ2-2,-,CASSFLRVGFTGELFF,TGTGCCAGCAGCTTCTTGAGGGTGGGATTCACCGGGGAGCTGTTTTTT
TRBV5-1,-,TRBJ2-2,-,CASSEGETGELFF,TGCGCCAGCAGCGAGGGTGAGACCGGGGAGCTGTTTTTT
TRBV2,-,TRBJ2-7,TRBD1,CASSVQQGADEQYF,TGTGCCAGCAGTGTCCAACAGGGGGCCGACGAGCAGTACTTC
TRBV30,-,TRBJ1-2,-,CAWSVLVTNYGYTF,TGTGCCTGGAGTGTACTAGTCACTAACTATGGCTACACCTTC
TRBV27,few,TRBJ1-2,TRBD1,CASSFSPARQGWYGYTF,TGTGCCAGCAGTTTCTCCCCCGCACGACAGGGCTGGTATGGCTACACCTTC
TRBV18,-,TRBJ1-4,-,CASSPQQGTNEKLFF,TGTGCCAGCTCACCACAGCAGGGAACTAATGAAAAACTGTTTTTT
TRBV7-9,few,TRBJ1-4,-,CASSPEGVAEKLFF,TGTGCCAGCAGCCCCGAAGGTGTGGCTGAAAAACTGTTTTTT
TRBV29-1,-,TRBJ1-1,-,CSVSTNRNTEAFF,TGCAGCGTGTCGACTAACCGGAACACTGAAGCTTTCTTT
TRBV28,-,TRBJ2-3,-,CASQTASTDTQYF,TGTGCCAGCCAGACAGCCAGCACAGATACGCAGTATTTT
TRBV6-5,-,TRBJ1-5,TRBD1,CASRADRGGNQPQHF,TGTGCCAGCAGGGCGGACAGGGGGGGCAATCAGCCCCAGCATTTT
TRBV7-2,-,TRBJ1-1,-,CASSLAGLPEAFF,TGTGCCAGCAGCTTAGCAGGGCTCCCTGAAGCTTTCTTT